These 4 T cell receptor beta chains were all obtained from the same sample, sequenced in a study of blood T cell repertoires in COVID-19. Data came from immunoSEQ multiplex PCR; TCRdb stores just in-frame clones and leaves some out. The sample carries tens of thousands of clones, 77% recorded once. The source material was peripheral blood. These receptors all stem from a man in his sixties or seventies with active or convalescent COVID-19.

The chain couples TRBV18 to TRBJ2-7; D gene uncertain. V was pared by 3 bases and J by 0 bases, with 6 bases between. This CDR3 comprises 13 residues. Germline lookup yields CDR1 KGHSH and CDR2 LQKENI. The CDR3, as DNA: TGTGCCAGCTCACCTACGAGCTCCTACGAGCAGTACTTC. Its protein product is CASSPTSSYEQYF.

This rearrangement joins TRBV6-6 to TRBJ1-1, with 10 bases matching TRBD1. The V segment lost 2 bases and the J segment 1 base; nucleotides outside the gene matches: 1. Looked up from germline, CDR1 is MNHNY and CDR2 is SVGAGI (reference sequence). The CDR3 is 15 residues long. The CDR3: CASSYRDRGNTEAFF. The CDR3 bases are TGTGCCAGCAGTTACCGGGACAGGGGGAACACTGAAGCTTTCTTT.

This clone occurred once. One junction end disagrees with the germline gene, perhaps due to a read error. This chain connects TRBV6-2 or TRBV6-3 to TRBJ1-2; D not resolved. Per the germline V gene, CDR1 is MNHEY and CDR2 is SVGEGT. The CDR3 runs to 12 residues. CDR3 sequence reads: CASSLGIAQFFF. CDR3 in DNA: TGTGCCAGCAGCCTCGGGATCGCGCAATTCTTCTTC.

There are a few counts of this clone. The chain couples TRBV7-2 to TRBJ1-6; no reliable D call. Germline V gene sequence: CDR1 SGHTA, CDR2 FQGNSA. The CDR3 length is 13 residues. With 2 bases removed from V and 10 bases from J, the gap between germline ends came to 9 bases. CDR3 bases: TGTGCCAGCAGCTTAATCTTGGAGTCACCCCTCCACTTT. Translating gives CASSLILESPLHF.